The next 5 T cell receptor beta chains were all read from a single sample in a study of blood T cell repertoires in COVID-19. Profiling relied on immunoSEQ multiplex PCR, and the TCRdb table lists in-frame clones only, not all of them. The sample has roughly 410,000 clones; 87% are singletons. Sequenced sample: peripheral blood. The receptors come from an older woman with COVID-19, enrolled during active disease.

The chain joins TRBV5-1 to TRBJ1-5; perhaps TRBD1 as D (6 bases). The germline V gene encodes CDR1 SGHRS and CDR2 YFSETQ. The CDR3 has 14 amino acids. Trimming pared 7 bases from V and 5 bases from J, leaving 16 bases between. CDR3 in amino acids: CASALLAGDQPQHF. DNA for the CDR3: TGCGCCAGCGCCCTTCTAGCAGGGGATCAGCCCCAGCATTTT.

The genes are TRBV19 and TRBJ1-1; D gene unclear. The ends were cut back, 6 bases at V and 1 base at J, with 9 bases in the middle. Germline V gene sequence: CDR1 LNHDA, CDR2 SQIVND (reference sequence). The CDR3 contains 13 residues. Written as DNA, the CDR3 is TGTGCCAGTAGCAGACAAACGAACACTGAAGCTTTCTTT. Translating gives CASSRQTNTEAFF.

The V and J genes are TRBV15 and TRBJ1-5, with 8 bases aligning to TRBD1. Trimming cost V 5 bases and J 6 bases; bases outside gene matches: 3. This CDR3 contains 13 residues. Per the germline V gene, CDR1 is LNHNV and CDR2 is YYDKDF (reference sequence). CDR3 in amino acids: CATSGQGGQPQHF. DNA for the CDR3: TGTGCCACCAGCGGACAGGGCGGTCAGCCCCAGCATTTT.

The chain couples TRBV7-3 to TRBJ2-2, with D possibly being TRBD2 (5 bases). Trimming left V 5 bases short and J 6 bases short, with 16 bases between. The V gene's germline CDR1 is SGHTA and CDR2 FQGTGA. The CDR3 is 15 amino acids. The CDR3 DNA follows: TGTGCCAGCAGCCCAGGAGGCAGGAGGTCCGGGGAGCTGTTTTTT. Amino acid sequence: CASSPGGRRSGELFF. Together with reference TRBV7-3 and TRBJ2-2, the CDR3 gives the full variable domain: GAGVSQTPSNKVTEKGKYVELRCDPISGHTALYWYRQSLGQGPEFLIYFQGTGAADDSGLPNDRFFAVRPEGSVSTLKIQRTERGDSAVYLCASSPGGRRSGELFFGEGSRLTVL.

CDR3 sequence (DNA): TGTGCCAGCACCGTTGGACAGGGGGCTTATGGCTACACCTTC. This encodes CASTVGQGAYGYTF. The rearrangement links TRBV7-2 to TRBJ1-2, with 11 bases identical to TRBD1. The CDR3 is made up of 14 amino acids. V lost 7 bases, J lost 5 bases, and 6 bases stayed unmatched. Germline CDR1 and CDR2: SGHTA and FQGNSA.